The source of this TCR beta chain is a study of technical replicates of blood from a handful of donors. Repertoires were generated with immunoSEQ multiplex PCR, while TCRdb's copy carries only in-frame clones and drops some. The table includes under 85,000 clones, more than 90% detected once. The V end was cut by 1 base, the J end by 3 bases, with 7 bases between. This CDR3 spans 13 amino acids. From germline, CDR1 is SGHRS and CDR2 YFSETQ. J is TRBJ1-2 and V is TRBV5-1; D gene uncertain. Sequencing was performed on T cells isolated from PBMCs. This receptor was taken from a human donor in good health. The CDR3 nucleotides read TGCGCCAGCAGCTTGCATATAGACTATGGCTACACCTTC. Translating gives CASSLHIDYGYTF.